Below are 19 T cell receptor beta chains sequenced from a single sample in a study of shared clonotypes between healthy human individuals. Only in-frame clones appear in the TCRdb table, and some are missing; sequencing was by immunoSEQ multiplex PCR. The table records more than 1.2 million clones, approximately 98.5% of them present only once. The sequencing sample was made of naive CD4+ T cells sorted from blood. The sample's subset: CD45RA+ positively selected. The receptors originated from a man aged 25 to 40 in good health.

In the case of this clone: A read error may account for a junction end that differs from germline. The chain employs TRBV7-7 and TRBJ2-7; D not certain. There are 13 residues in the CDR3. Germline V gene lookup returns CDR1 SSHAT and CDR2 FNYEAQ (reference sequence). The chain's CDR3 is CASSSSVSYEQYF. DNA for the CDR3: TGTGCTAGCAGTTCCAGCGTCTCCTACGAGCAGTACTTC.

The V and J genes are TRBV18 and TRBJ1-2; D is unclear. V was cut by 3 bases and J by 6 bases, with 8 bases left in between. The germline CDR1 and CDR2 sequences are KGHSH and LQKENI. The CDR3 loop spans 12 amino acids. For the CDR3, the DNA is TGTGCCAGCTCACCGATTTCGGATGGCTACACCTTC. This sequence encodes CASSPISDGYTF. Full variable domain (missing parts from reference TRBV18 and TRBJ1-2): NAGVMQNPRHLVRRRGQEARLRCSPMKGHSHVYWYRQLPEEGLKFMVYLQKENIIDESGMPKERFSAEFPKEGPSILRIQQVVRGDSAAYFCASSPISDGYTFGSGTRLTVV.

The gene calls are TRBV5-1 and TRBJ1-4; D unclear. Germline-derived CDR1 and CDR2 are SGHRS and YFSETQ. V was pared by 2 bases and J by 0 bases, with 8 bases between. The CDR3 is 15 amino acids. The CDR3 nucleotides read TGCGCCAGCAGCTTAAGACATGCAACTAATGAAAAACTGTTTTTT. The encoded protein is CASSLRHATNEKLFF. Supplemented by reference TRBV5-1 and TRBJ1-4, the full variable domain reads KAGVTQTPRYLIKTRGQQVTLSCSPISGHRSVSWYQQTPGQGLQFLFEYFSETQRNKGNFPGRFSGRQFSNSRSEMNVSTLELGDSALYLCASSLRHATNEKLFFGSGTQLSVL.

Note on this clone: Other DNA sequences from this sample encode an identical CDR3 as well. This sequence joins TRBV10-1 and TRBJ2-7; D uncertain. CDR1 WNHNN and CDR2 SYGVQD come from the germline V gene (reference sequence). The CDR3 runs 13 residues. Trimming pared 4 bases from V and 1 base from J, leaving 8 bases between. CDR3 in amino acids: CASSVGPSYEQYF. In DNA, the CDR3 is TGCGCCAGCAGTGTTGGCCCTTCCTACGAGCAGTACTTC.

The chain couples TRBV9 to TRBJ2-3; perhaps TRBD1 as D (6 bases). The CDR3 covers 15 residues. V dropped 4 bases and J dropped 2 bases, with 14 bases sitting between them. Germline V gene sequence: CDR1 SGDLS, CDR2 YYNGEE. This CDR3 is CASSTGPGATDTQYF. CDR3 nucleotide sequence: TGTGCCAGCAGCACAGGACCAGGGGCCACAGATACGCAGTATTTT.

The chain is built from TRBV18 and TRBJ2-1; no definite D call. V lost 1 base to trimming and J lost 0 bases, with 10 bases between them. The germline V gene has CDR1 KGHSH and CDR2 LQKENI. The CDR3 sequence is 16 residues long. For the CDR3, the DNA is TGTGCCAGCTCACCACAGGACCGAATCTCCTACAATGAGCAGTTCTTC. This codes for CASSPQDRISYNEQFF.

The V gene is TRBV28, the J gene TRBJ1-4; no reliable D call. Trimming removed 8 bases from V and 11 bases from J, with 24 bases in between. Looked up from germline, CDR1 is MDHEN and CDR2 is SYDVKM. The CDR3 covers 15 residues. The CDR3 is CASGQRYRVMRKLFF. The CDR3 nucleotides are TGTGCCAGCGGGCAGCGGTACCGCGTAATGAGGAAACTGTTTTTT.

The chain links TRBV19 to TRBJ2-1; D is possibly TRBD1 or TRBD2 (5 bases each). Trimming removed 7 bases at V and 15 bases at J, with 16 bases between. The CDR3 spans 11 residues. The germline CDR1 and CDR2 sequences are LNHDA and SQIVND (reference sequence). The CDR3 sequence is CASIGDGRLFF. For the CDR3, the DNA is TGTGCCAGTATAGGGGACGGTCGGTTGTTCTTC.

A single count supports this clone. DNA of the CDR3: TGCGCCAGCAGCCAACTAGTATCCTACAATGAGCAGTTCTTC. Its translation is CASSQLVSYNEQFF. The V and J genes are TRBV4-1 and TRBJ2-1; D call uncertain. Germline V lookup: CDR1 MGHRA, CDR2 YSYEKL. Trimming removed 2 bases at V and 1 base at J, with 6 bases between. The CDR3 sequence is 14 residues long.

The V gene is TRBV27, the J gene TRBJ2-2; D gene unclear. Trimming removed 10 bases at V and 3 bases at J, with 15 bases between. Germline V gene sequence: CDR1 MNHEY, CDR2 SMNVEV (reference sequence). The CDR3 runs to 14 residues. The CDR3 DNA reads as TGTGCCACCCGGTCCCTAATGGACACCGGGGAGCTGTTTTTT. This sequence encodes CATRSLMDTGELFF.

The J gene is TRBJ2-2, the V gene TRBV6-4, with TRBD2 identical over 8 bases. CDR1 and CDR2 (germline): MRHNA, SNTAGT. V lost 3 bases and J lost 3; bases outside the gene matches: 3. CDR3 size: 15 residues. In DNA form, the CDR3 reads TGTGCCAGCAGTGAGCTAGCGGGTCACACCGGGGAGCTGTTTTTT. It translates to CASSELAGHTGELFF.

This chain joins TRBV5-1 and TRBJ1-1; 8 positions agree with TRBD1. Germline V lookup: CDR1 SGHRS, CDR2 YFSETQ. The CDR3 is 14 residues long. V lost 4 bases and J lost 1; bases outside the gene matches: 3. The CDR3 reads CASSQGAWNTEAFF. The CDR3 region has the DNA TGCGCCAGCAGCCAGGGGGCATGGAACACTGAAGCTTTCTTT.

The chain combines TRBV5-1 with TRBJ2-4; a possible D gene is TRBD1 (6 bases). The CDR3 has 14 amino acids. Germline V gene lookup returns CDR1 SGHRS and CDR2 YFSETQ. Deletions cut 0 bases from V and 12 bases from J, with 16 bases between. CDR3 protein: CASSLATGHQTQYF. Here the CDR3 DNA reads TGCGCCAGCAGCTTGGCCACGGGACACCAGACTCAGTACTTC.

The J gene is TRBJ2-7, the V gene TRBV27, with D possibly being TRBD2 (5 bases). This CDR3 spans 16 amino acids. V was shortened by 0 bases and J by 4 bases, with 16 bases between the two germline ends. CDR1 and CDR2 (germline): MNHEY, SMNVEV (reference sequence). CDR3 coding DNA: TGTGCCAGCAGTTTATCCCTGGCGCTAGCTAGATACGAGCAGTACTTC. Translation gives CASSLSLALARYEQYF.

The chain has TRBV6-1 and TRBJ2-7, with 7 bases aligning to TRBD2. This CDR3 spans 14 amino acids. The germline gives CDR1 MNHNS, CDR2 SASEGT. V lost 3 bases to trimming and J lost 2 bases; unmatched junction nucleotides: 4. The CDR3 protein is CASSDGRLTYEQYF. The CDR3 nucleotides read TGTGCCAGCAGTGACGGGAGGTTGACCTACGAGCAGTACTTC.

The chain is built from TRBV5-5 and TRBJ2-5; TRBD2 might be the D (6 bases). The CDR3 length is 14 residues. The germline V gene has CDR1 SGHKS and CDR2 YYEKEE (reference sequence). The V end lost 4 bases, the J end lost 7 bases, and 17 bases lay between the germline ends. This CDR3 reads CASSTWGVEGTQYF. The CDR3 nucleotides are TGTGCCAGCAGCACATGGGGGGTGGAAGGGACCCAGTACTTC.

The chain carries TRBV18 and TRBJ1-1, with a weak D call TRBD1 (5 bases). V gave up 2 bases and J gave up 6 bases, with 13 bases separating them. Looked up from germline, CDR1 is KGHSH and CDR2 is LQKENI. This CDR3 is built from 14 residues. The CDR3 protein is CASSPIGARSEAFF. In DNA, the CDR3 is TGTGCCAGCTCACCAATAGGGGCGCGATCTGAAGCTTTCTTT.

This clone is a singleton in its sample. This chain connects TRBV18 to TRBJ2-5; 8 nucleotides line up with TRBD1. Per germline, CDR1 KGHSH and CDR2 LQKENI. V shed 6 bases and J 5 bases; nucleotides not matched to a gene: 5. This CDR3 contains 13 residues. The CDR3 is CASSQTGEETQYF. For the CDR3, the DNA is TGTGCCAGCTCTCAGACAGGGGAGGAGACCCAGTACTTC. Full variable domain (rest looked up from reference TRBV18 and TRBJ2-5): NAGVMQNPRHLVRRRGQEARLRCSPMKGHSHVYWYRQLPEEGLKFMVYLQKENIIDESGMPKERFSAEFPKEGPSILRIQQVVRGDSAAYFCASSQTGEETQYFGPGTRLLVL.

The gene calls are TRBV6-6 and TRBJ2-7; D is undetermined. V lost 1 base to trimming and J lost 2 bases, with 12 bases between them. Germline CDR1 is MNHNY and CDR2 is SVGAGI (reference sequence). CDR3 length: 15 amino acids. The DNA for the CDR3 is TGTGCCAGCAGTTACTATCAGCGCGCTGCCTACGAGCAGTACTTC. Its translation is CASSYYQRAAYEQYF.